The clone carrying this TCR beta chain was picked up one time. The data originate from a study of blood T cell repertoires in COVID-19. TCRdb keeps only in-frame clones here, not all; method: immunoSEQ multiplex PCR. Of 200,000 to 250,000 clones in the sample, 65% to 85% were seen once. The TCR originated in a woman in her thirties or forties with acute COVID-19. The sample taken for sequencing was PBMCs or T cells enriched from blood (not recorded which).

The CDR3 region has the DNA TGTGCCAGCAGTTACTTCCGGGACAGCTACGAGCAGTACTTC. It translates to CASSYFRDSYEQYF. The genes are TRBV6-5 and TRBJ2-7; 7 bases are a match to TRBD1. From germline, CDR1 is MNHEY and CDR2 SVGAGI. This CDR3 contains 14 residues. V dropped 1 base and J dropped 3; count of bases not matched to a gene: 3.